These 26 T cell receptor beta chains originate from one sample sequenced in a study of vaccination effects on CD4 cells after COVID-19. CD4+ T cells were isolated after about nine days of culture. Every participant took two doses of the BNT162b2 or mRNA-1273 vaccine. TCRdb's table, derived via immunoSEQ multiplex PCR, lists solely in-frame clones and lacks some. This sample yields 66,000 or so clones, of which 70% to 75% are seen a single time; 2.2% belongs to the top ten. Their antigens remain unidentified. The material was CD4+ T cells from PBMCs cultured without peptide, obtained after COVID-19 vaccination. These receptor sequences come from a human donor who received a COVID-19 vaccine.

This chain connects TRBV14 to TRBJ2-2, with D uncertain. Trimming took off 0 bases at V and 4 bases at J, with 15 bases between the two ends. The V gene's germline CDR1 is SGHDN and CDR2 FVKESK. The CDR3 length is 17 residues. This chain's CDR3 is CASSQDRVSGITGELFF. The CDR3 nucleotides read TGTGCCAGCAGCCAAGATCGTGTGAGTGGCATCACCGGGGAGCTGTTTTTT.

The chain carries TRBV7-9 and TRBJ1-5; tentative D call: TRBD1 (5 bases). This CDR3 region has 18 residues. V shed 2 bases and J shed 6 bases, with 23 bases lying between them. Per the germline V gene, CDR1 is SEHNR and CDR2 is FQNEAQ (reference sequence). The CDR3 here is CASSLSGDFGRGGQPQHF. As DNA, the CDR3 is TGTGCCAGCAGCTTAAGTGGCGATTTTGGTCGGGGGGGTCAGCCCCAGCATTTT.

The chain combines TRBV7-2 with TRBJ2-2; TRBD2 might be the D (6 bases). Deletions cut 1 base from V and 2 bases from J, with 11 bases between. Per germline, CDR1 SGHTA and CDR2 FQGNSA. This CDR3 region has 16 residues. The CDR3: CASSLGGGLNTGELFF. CDR3 bases: TGTGCCAGCAGCTTAGGGGGAGGTCTTAACACCGGGGAGCTGTTTTTT.

The rearrangement uses TRBV6-2 or TRBV6-3 and TRBJ2-5; 9 nucleotides match TRBD2. The CDR3 spans 15 residues. Germline CDR1 is MNHEY and CDR2 is SVGEGT. The junction had 7 bases not matched to a gene; V was cut back by 6 bases and J by 2 bases. The CDR3: CASSPSGVVQETQYF. CDR3 in DNA: TGTGCCAGCAGCCCTAGCGGGGTAGTTCAAGAGACCCAGTACTTC.

The V and J genes are TRBV24-1 and TRBJ2-2; D not resolved. The germline V gene encodes CDR1 KGHDR and CDR2 SFDVKD. The CDR3 extends over 13 amino acids. With 2 bases removed from V and 7 bases from J, the gap between germline ends came to 7 bases. The DNA of the CDR3 is TGTGCCACCAGTGATTACATCAACGGGGAGCTGTTTTTT. Its translation is CATSDYINGELFF.

This clone is termed medium-sized. J is TRBJ1-6 and V is TRBV4-1; D gene ambiguous. CDR1 MGHRA and CDR2 YSYEKL come from the germline V gene. This CDR3 region has 13 residues. V shed 0 bases and J shed 14 bases, with 11 bases lying between them. The chain's CDR3 is CASSQDAGMTLHF. CDR3 nucleotides: TGCGCCAGCAGCCAAGATGCAGGTATGACCCTCCACTTT.

The J gene is TRBJ2-3, the V gene TRBV24-1; 10 bases map to TRBD1. This CDR3 is 15 amino acids long. Germline values: CDR1 KGHDR, CDR2 SFDVKD. V lost 5 bases to trimming and J lost 5 bases; unmatched junction nucleotides: 6. Here the CDR3 DNA reads TGTGCCACCAGTGCCACGGACAGGGGGGGAGATACGCAGTATTTT. Amino acid sequence: CATSATDRGGDTQYF.

V gene TRBV5-5 combines with J gene TRBJ1-5, with a weak D call TRBD1 (5 bases). Germline V gene sequence: CDR1 SGHKS, CDR2 YYEKEE (reference sequence). The CDR3 has 14 amino acids. Trimming took 4 bases from V and 7 from J, leaving 15 bases between them. The CDR3 sequence: CASSRQPGGQPQHF. CDR3 coding DNA: TGTGCCAGCAGCCGGCAACCCGGGGGGCAGCCCCAGCATTTT.

The rearrangement uses TRBV19 and TRBJ1-4; 8 bases are a match to TRBD1. V trimming: 5 bases; J trimming: 7 bases; junction bases outside the gene matches: 6. This CDR3 spans 14 amino acids. Germline-derived CDR1 and CDR2 are LNHDA and SQIVND (reference sequence). The CDR3 nucleotides are TGTGCCAGTAGTGTCCAGGGGGCGCGTGAAAAACTGTTTTTT. Its protein is CASSVQGAREKLFF.

The chain links TRBV2 to TRBJ1-5, with no clear D. Trimming shortened V by 4 bases and J by 6 bases, and 19 bases separated the two germline ends. CDR1 is SNHLY, CDR2 FYNNEI, per germline. The CDR3 length is 16 residues. The CDR3: CASSVYGIPTRQPQHF. CDR3 nucleotides: TGTGCCAGCAGTGTATACGGCATCCCAACGCGTCAGCCCCAGCATTTT.

This chain uses TRBV30 with TRBJ1-2; D gene uncertain. Trimming pared 0 bases from V and 7 bases from J, leaving 12 bases between. The CDR3 is made up of 13 amino acids. The V gene's germline CDR1 is GTSNPN and CDR2 SVGIG (reference sequence). The CDR3 DNA sequence: TGTGCCTGGAGTGTAATTCGGGGAATTGGCTACACCTTC. The encoded protein is CAWSVIRGIGYTF. Supplemented by reference TRBV30 and TRBJ1-2, the full variable domain reads SQTIHQWPATLVQPVGSPLSLECTVEGTSNPNLYWYRQAAGRGLQLLFYSVGIGQISSEVPQNLSASRPQDRQFILSSKKLLLSDSGFYLCAWSVIRGIGYTFGSGTRLTVV.

The rearrangement links TRBV6-5 to TRBJ2-5; D perhaps matches TRBD2 (6 bases). CDR3 length: 15 amino acids. Germline-derived CDR1 and CDR2 are MNHEY and SVGAGI. V dropped 5 bases and J dropped 2 bases, with 15 bases sitting between them. The CDR3 nucleotides read TGTGCCAGCAGTCGCCCCGTGGGAGGACAAGAGACCCAGTACTTC. Translating gives CASSRPVGGQETQYF.

Only one count was recorded for this clone. The chain employs TRBV2 and TRBJ1-5; D gene uncertain. The CDR3 sequence is 15 residues long. The V end was cut by 2 bases, the J end by 0 bases, with 8 bases between. Germline assignment: CDR1 SNHLY and CDR2 FYNNEI. As DNA, the CDR3 is TGTGCCAGCAGTGAACGCGCTCATAGCAATCAGCCCCAGCATTTT. Translation: CASSERAHSNQPQHF.

The chain couples TRBV4-1 to TRBJ2-2, with D perhaps assigned TRBD1 or TRBD2 (5 bases each). Germline assignment: CDR1 MGHRA and CDR2 YSYEKL. V dropped 0 bases and J dropped 3 bases, with 11 bases sitting between them. CDR3 length equals 16 residues. The CDR3 bases are TGCGCCAGCAGCCAAGAGGGACGTACCCACACCGGGGAGCTGTTTTTT. Translated: CASSQEGRTHTGELFF.

This clone was picked up one time. The chain is built from TRBV12-3 or TRBV12-4 and TRBJ1-5, with a weak D call TRBD1 (6 bases). The V end was cut by 5 bases, the J end by 6 bases, with 8 bases between. CDR3 length equals 12 residues. The CDR3 protein is CASSIQGQPQHF. CDR3 nucleotides: TGTGCCAGCAGTATACAGGGTCAGCCCCAGCATTTT.

Comment on this clone: One end of the junction is discordant with germline, which a read error may explain. The gene calls are TRBV19 and TRBJ2-2; possibly TRBD2 for D (5 bases). Germline V lookup: CDR1 LNHDA, CDR2 SQIVND (reference sequence). CDR3 length equals 14 residues. For the CDR3, the DNA is TGTGCCAGTAAGTCCCGGACTTACACAGGGGAGCTGTTTTTT. This translates into CASKSRTYTGELFF.

The chain links TRBV4-2 to TRBJ2-3; perhaps TRBD2 as D (5 bases). Germline V CDR1 and CDR2: LGHNA, YNFKEQ. This CDR3 has 15 amino acids. The ends were cut back, 2 bases at V and 3 bases at J, with 12 bases in the middle. The CDR3 is CASSQSLRETDTQYF. CDR3 DNA sequence: TGTGCCAGCAGCCAATCCCTGAGGGAAACAGATACGCAGTATTTT.

The genes are TRBV27 and TRBJ2-2; perhaps TRBD2 as D (5 bases). The germline CDR1 and CDR2 sequences are MNHEY and SMNVEV (reference sequence). Trimming left V 6 bases short and J 3 bases short, with 14 bases between. The CDR3 runs 15 residues. The CDR3 sequence: CASSPRGIDTGELFF. The DNA of the CDR3 is TGTGCCAGCAGCCCCCGGGGAATCGACACCGGGGAGCTGTTTTTT.

The chain uses TRBV24-1 and TRBJ2-5; 8 nucleotides line up with TRBD1. The germline CDR1 and CDR2 sequences are KGHDR and SFDVKD. Unmatched junction bases numbered 6, after V lost 3 bases and J lost 4 bases. The CDR3 contains 15 residues. The CDR3 coding sequence is TGTGCCACCAGTGATCCCGGGACAGGACGAGAGACCCAGTACTTC. As protein: CATSDPGTGRETQYF.

The V gene is TRBV14, the J gene TRBJ1-2; a weak D match, TRBD1 (6 bases). Trimming removed 2 bases from V and 7 bases from J, with 17 bases in between. This CDR3 spans 15 amino acids. CDR1 is SGHDN, CDR2 FVKESK, per germline. CDR3 amino acids: CASSQQLDRSFGYTF. Written as DNA, the CDR3 is TGTGCCAGCAGCCAACAATTGGACAGATCGTTTGGCTACACCTTC.

The rearrangement links TRBV6-6 to TRBJ1-1; tentatively, D is TRBD1 (6 bases). Trimming removed 4 bases at V and 5 bases at J, with 14 bases between. CDR3 length equals 14 residues. Germline V gene lookup returns CDR1 MNHNY and CDR2 SVGAGI (reference sequence). CDR3 protein: CASSLQGLSTEAFF. The DNA for the CDR3 is TGTGCCAGCAGTTTACAGGGTTTATCGACTGAAGCTTTCTTT.

The chain couples TRBV5-1 to TRBJ1-2; D is perhaps TRBD1 (6 bases). The CDR3 is 15 amino acids. Trimming cost V 4 bases and J 4 bases, with 17 bases left between them. Germline V lookup: CDR1 SGHRS, CDR2 YFSETQ. As DNA, the CDR3 is TGCGCCAGCAGCCCCCAGACAGGACTGTCCTATGGCTACACCTTC. Translated, it gives CASSPQTGLSYGYTF.

CDR3 sequence (DNA): TGTGCCAGCAGCTCTGCGACTAGCGGGGTTTTGGCCGGGGAGCTGTTTTTT. This codes for CASSSATSGVLAGELFF. The chain couples TRBV5-8 to TRBJ2-2; 11 bases match TRBD2. The J segment lost 6 bases and the V segment lost 3 bases, leaving 10 bases of the junction unmatched. From germline, CDR1 is SGHTS and CDR2 YDEGEE. This CDR3 contains 17 residues.

Only one count was recorded for this clone. The rearrangement uses TRBV7-9 and TRBJ2-3; D gene ambiguous. V was shortened by 0 bases and J by 2 bases, with 6 bases between the two germline ends. This CDR3 is built from 14 residues. Per germline, CDR1 SEHNR and CDR2 FQNEAQ (reference sequence). CDR3 in DNA: TGTGCCAGCAGCTTAGCGGGGTTCACAGATACGCAGTATTTT. Translated, it gives CASSLAGFTDTQYF.

The chain combines TRBV23-1 with TRBJ2-3, with 11 bases matching TRBD1. TRBV23-1 is sorted into the ORF group, with uncertain function. The CDR3 contains 15 residues. After removal of 6 bases from V and 4 bases from J, the junction contained 6 bases not matched to a gene. DNA of the CDR3: TGCGCCAGCAGGACTGGACAGGGGGCCGCAGATACGCAGTATTTT. Its translation is CASRTGQGAADTQYF.

The rearrangement joins TRBV19 to TRBJ1-2; D is ambiguous. Trimming removed 5 bases from V and 5 bases from J, with 12 bases in between. The CDR3 extends over 13 amino acids. CDR1 LNHDA and CDR2 SQIVND come from the germline V gene (reference sequence). In DNA form, the CDR3 reads TGTGCCAGTAGTTGGGATTGGCGGTATGGCTACACCTTC. Translated: CASSWDWRYGYTF. Filled out from reference TRBV19 and TRBJ1-2, the complete variable domain reads DGGITQSPKYLFRKEGQNVTLSCEQNLNHDAMYWYRQDPGQGLRLIYYSQIVNDFQKGDIAEGYSVSREKKESFPLTVTSAQKNPTAFYLCASSWDWRYGYTFGSGTRLTVV.